The rows below give T cell receptor beta chains drawn from one sample of a study of response to subunit inactivated influenza vaccine. TCRdb recomputed calls from the RT-PCR reads with MiXCR, one row per CDR3 protein. The sample has hundreds of thousands of distinct CDR3 sequences, around a sixth seen once; the top ten hold 11%. The specimen comprised PBMCs from blood, sampled about 12 days after vaccination. The receptors were gathered from a man aged 45-65 years who received an inactivated influenza vaccine. CDR3s include the opening cysteine and the closing phenylalanine or tryptophan. D genes are given only for firm matches. Rows may omit the clone size; those that give it use once, few, many or a size class.

J gene,clone size,V gene,D gene,CDR3 protein,CDR3 DNA
TRBJ1-4,few,TRBV6-1,-,CASSQYWTVEKLFF,TGTGCCAGCAGTCAATACTGGACAGTTGAAAAACTGTTTTTT
TRBJ2-1,few,TRBV7-2,-,CASSWPGRLNEQFF,TGTGCCAGCAGCTGGCCCGGCAGGCTCAATGAGCAGTTCTTC
TRBJ2-1,few,TRBV27,TRBD1,CASRQQGAYNEQFF,TGTGCCAGCAGACAGCAGGGGGCCTACAATGAGCAGTTCTTC
TRBJ2-2,few,TRBV12-3/TRBV12-4,TRBD2,CASSDSGRFSGELFF,TGTGCCAGCAGTGATAGCGGGAGATTTTCCGGGGAGCTGTTTTTT
TRBJ2-1,-,TRBV19,-,CATSRNVINEQFF,TGTGCCACTTCCCGGAACGTGATTAATGAGCAGTTCTTC
TRBJ2-7,few,TRBV10-3,-,CAIRTPSYEQYF,TGTGCCATCAGGACCCCGAGTTACGAGCAGTACTTC
TRBJ2-5,-,TRBV7-9,TRBD2,CASSLSLAGPETQYF,TGTGCCAGCAGCTTATCGCTAGCGGGACCAGAGACCCAGTACTTC
TRBJ2-1,few,TRBV12-3/TRBV12-4,-,CASNLRGVGGEQFF,TGTGCCAGCAACTTGAGGGGCGTCGGGGGTGAGCAGTTCTTC
TRBJ2-1,-,TRBV20-1,TRBD2,CSASSTHGLAGWSSYNEQFF,TGCAGTGCTAGTAGTACACACGGACTAGCGGGATGGAGCTCCTACAATGAGCAGTTCTTC
TRBJ1-1,-,TRBV12-3/TRBV12-4,-,CASSLFGTEAFF,TGTGCCAGCAGTTTATTTGGTACTGAAGCTTTCTTT
TRBJ2-2,few,TRBV4-1,-,CAGHPGTELFF,TGCGCCGGCCACCCCGGGACGGAGCTGTTTTTT
TRBJ2-7,-,TRBV20-1,TRBD1,CSARGETGVEQYF,TGCAGTGCTAGGGGGGAGACAGGGGTCGAGCAGTACTTC
TRBJ1-1,few,TRBV18,TRBD1,CASSPTDRGVMNTEAFF,TGTGCCAGCTCACCGACGGACAGGGGGGTTATGAACACTGAAGCTTTCTTT
TRBJ2-1,-,TRBV7-8,-,CASSLREGVYNEQFF,TGTGCCAGCAGCTTAAGGGAGGGGGTCTACAATGAGCAGTTCTTC
TRBJ1-1,few,TRBV7-6,-,CASRRRGANTEAFF,TGTGCCAGCAGGAGAAGAGGGGCGAACACTGAAGCTTTCTTT
TRBJ2-5,-,TRBV5-1,-,CASRMDLQETQYF,TGCGCCAGCAGAATGGACTTACAAGAGACCCAGTACTTC
TRBJ2-3,-,TRBV29-1,-,CSVWGDTDTQYF,TGCAGCGTATGGGGTGACACAGATACGCAGTATTTT
TRBJ2-4,-,TRBV28,-,CASSSPGGENIQYF,TGTGCCAGCAGCTCACCCGGAGGGGAAAACATTCAGTACTTC
TRBJ1-5,-,TRBV20-1,-,CSARKDQGGNQPQHF,TGCAGTGCCAGGAAAGACCAGGGAGGCAATCAGCCCCAGCATTTT
TRBJ2-3,-,TRBV30,-,CALQQTDTQYF,TGTGCCCTCCAACAGACAGATACGCAGTATTTT
TRBJ2-1,few,TRBV7-9,-,CASSPALNNEQFF,TGTGCCAGCAGTCCTGCCCTTAACAATGAGCAGTTCTTC
TRBJ2-1,few,TRBV12-3/TRBV12-4,TRBD2,CAIRTSGPYNEQFF,TGTGCCATCCGGACTAGCGGCCCCTACAATGAGCAGTTCTTC
TRBJ2-7,-,TRBV7-2,-,CASSLFRGLAYEQYF,TGTGCCAGCAGCTTATTCCGGGGGTTGGCCTACGAGCAGTACTTC
TRBJ2-1,many,TRBV11-1,-,CASSLGAGGEQFF,TGTGCCAGCAGCTTAGGGGCAGGCGGTGAGCAGTTCTTC
TRBJ2-2,many,TRBV5-1,-,CASSSNTGELFF,TGTGCCAGCAGCTCGAACACCGGGGAGCTGTTTTTT
TRBJ2-3,-,TRBV9,TRBD2,CASSVAVVSGSATDTQYF,TGTGCCAGCAGCGTAGCCGTCGTCAGCGGGAGCGCGACAGATACGCAGTATTTT
TRBJ1-2,-,TRBV29-1,TRBD1,CSVVALGQGASGYGYTF,TGCAGCGTCGTAGCCCTCGGACAGGGGGCGTCCGGTTATGGCTACACCTTC
TRBJ2-6,few,TRBV7-9,-,CASSTDSGANVLTF,TGTGCCAGCAGCACGGACTCTGGGGCCAACGTCCTGACTTTC
TRBJ2-2,few,TRBV7-8,-,CASSSTGFWPGELFF,TGTGCCAGCAGCTCCACGGGGTTTTGGCCCGGGGAGCTGTTTTTT
TRBJ2-5,few,TRBV6-2/TRBV6-3,-,CASRESRANLKETQYF,TGTGCCAGCAGGGAGTCGCGGGCAAACCTGAAAGAGACCCAGTACTTC
TRBJ2-7,-,TRBV6-2/TRBV6-3,-,CASSLVRTYEQYF,TGTGCCAGCAGTTTGGTGCGCACCTACGAGCAGTACTTC
TRBJ2-3,-,TRBV29-1,-,CSVEGRLVTDTQYF,TGCAGCGTTGAGGGTCGACTAGTCACAGATACGCAGTATTTT
TRBJ2-5,few,TRBV12-3/TRBV12-4,TRBD2,CASSLRGSGAVETQYF,TGTGCCAGCAGTTTACGCGGTAGCGGGGCGGTAGAGACCCAGTACTTC
TRBJ2-7,-,TRBV6-1,TRBD1,CASTPSGTGAPEQYF,TGTGCCAGCACCCCTTCCGGGACAGGGGCCCCCGAGCAGTACTTC
TRBJ1-1,few,TRBV16,TRBD1,CASSLSDRGRTEAFF,TGTGCCAGCAGCCTCTCTGACAGGGGAAGGACTGAAGCTTTCTTT
TRBJ2-5,few,TRBV3-1,-,CASSQGVEVPLLETQYF,TGTGCCAGCAGCCAAGGGGTCGAGGTGCCGCTGTTAGAGACCCAGTACTTC
TRBJ1-1,few,TRBV20-1,-,CSANPVWIAFF,TGCAGTGCTAACCCAGTATGGATAGCTTTCTTT
TRBJ2-7,few,TRBV6-1,-,CASSEPSLDSNYEQYF,TGTGCCAGCAGTGAACCCTCCCTGGACAGCAACTACGAGCAGTACTTC
TRBJ1-4,few,TRBV20-1,-,CSAEEAANNEKLFF,TGCAGTGCTGAGGAGGCAGCAAATAATGAAAAACTGTTTTTT
TRBJ2-5,-,TRBV12-3/TRBV12-4,-,CASSLGRTRQETQYF,TGTGCCAGCAGTTTAGGAAGGACGCGCCAAGAGACCCAGTACTTC